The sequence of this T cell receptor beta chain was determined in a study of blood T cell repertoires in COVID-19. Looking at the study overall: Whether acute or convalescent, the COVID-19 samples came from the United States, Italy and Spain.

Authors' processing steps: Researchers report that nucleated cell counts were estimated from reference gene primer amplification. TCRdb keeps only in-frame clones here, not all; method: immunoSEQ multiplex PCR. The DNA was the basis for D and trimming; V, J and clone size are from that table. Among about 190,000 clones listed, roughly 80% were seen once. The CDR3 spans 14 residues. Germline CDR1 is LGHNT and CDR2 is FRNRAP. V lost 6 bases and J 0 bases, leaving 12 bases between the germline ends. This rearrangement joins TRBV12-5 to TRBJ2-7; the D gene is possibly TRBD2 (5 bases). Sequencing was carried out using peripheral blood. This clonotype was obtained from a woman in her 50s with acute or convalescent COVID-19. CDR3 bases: TGTGCTAGTGGAAATCTAGCAATCTCCTACGAGCAGTACTTC. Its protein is CASGNLAISYEQYF. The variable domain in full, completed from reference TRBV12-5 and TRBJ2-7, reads DARVTQTPRHKVTEMGQEVTMRCQPILGHNTVFWYRQTMMQGLELLAYFRNRAPLDDSGMPKDRFSAEMPDATLATLKIQPSEPRDSAVYFCASGNLAISYEQYFGPGTRLTVT.